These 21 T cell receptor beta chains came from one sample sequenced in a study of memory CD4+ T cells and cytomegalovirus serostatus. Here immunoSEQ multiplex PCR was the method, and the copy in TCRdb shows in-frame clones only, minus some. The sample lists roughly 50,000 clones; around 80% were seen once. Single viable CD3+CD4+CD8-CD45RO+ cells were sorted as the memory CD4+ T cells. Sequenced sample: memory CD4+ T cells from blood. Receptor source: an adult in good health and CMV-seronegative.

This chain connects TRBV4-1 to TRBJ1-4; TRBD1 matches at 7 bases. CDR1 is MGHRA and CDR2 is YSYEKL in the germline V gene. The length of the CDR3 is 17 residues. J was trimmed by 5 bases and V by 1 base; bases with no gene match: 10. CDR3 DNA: TGCGCCAGCAGCCAAGTAAGGGGGCCGCTTCCCAATGAAAAACTGTTTTTT. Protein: CASSQVRGPLPNEKLFF.

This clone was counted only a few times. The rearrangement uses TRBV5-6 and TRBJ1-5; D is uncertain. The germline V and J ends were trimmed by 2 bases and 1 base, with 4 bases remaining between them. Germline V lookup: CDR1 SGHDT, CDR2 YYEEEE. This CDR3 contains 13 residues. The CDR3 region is CASSFGSNQPQHF. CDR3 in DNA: TGTGCCAGCAGCTTTGGCAGCAATCAGCCCCAGCATTTT.

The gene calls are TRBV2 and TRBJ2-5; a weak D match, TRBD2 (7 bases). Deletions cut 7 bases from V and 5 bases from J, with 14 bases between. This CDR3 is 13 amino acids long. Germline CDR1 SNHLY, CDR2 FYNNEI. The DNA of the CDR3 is TGTGCCAGCATCCGCAGGGGAGGGGAGACCCAGTACTTC. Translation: CASIRRGGETQYF.

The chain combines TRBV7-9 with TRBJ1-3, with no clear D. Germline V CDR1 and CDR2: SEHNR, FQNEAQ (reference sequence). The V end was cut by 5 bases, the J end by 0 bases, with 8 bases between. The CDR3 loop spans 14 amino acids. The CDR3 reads CASSPLASGNTIYF. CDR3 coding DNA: TGTGCCAGCAGCCCCCTCGCCTCTGGAAACACCATATATTTT.

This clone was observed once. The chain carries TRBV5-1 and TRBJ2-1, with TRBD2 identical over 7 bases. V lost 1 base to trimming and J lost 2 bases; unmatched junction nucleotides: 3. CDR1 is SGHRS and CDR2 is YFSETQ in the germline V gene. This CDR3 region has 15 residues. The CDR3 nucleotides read TGCGCCAGCAGCTTGTTGGCGGGGGCCTACAATGAGCAGTTCTTC. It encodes CASSLLAGAYNEQFF. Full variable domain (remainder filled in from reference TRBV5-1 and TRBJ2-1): KAGVTQTPRYLIKTRGQQVTLSCSPISGHRSVSWYQQTPGQGLQFLFEYFSETQRNKGNFPGRFSGRQFSNSRSEMNVSTLELGDSALYLCASSLLAGAYNEQFFGPGTRLTVL.

The chain's CDR3 is CASSRHPDSNQPQHF. The DNA of the CDR3 is TGTGCCAGCAGTCGTCATCCTGATAGCAATCAGCCCCAGCATTTT. This sequence joins TRBV2 and TRBJ1-5; D call uncertain. This CDR3 is built from 15 residues. Germline V gives CDR1 SNHLY, CDR2 FYNNEI. The V and J ends lost 5 bases and 0 bases respectively, with 11 bases between them.

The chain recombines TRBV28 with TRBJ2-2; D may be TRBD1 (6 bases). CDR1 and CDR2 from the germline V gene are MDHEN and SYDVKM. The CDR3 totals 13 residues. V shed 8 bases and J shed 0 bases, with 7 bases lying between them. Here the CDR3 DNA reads TGTGCCAGCCGGGACACGAACACCGGGGAGCTGTTTTTT. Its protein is CASRDTNTGELFF. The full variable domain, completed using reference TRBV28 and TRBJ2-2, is DVKVTQSSRYLVKRTGEKVFLECVQDMDHENMFWYRQDPGLGLRLIYFSYDVKMKEKGDIPEGYSVSREKKERFSLILESASTNQTSMYLCASRDTNTGELFFGEGSRLTVL.

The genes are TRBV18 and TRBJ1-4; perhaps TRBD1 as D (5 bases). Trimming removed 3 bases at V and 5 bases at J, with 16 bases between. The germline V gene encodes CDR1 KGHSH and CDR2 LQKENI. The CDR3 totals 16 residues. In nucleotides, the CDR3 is TGTGCCAGCTCACCCGTTACGGGGGAAGGAAATGAAAAACTGTTTTTT. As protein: CASSPVTGEGNEKLFF.

The CDR3 DNA sequence: TGCGCCAGCAGCTTGGGTGAAGTGCACTCCTACGAGCAGTACTTC. Residues: CASSLGEVHSYEQYF. The chain combines TRBV5-1 with TRBJ2-7, with D unclear. The CDR3 length is 15 residues. Germline V gene lookup returns CDR1 SGHRS and CDR2 YFSETQ. The ends were cut back, 0 bases at V and 0 bases at J, with 10 bases in the middle.

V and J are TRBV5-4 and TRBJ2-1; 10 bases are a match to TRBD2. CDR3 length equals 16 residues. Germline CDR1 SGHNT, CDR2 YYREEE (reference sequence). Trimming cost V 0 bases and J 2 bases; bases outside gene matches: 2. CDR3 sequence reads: CASSLEGTSAYNEQFF. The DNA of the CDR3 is TGTGCCAGCAGCTTGGAAGGGACTAGCGCCTACAATGAGCAGTTCTTC.

The CDR3 DNA reads as TGTGCCAGCAGCTCGACAGGGTTTACAGATACGCAGTATTTT. Translated, it gives CASSSTGFTDTQYF. The V and J genes are TRBV7-9 and TRBJ2-3; 7 bases are shared with TRBD1. The germline gives CDR1 SEHNR, CDR2 FQNEAQ (reference sequence). The CDR3 loop spans 14 amino acids. J was trimmed by 3 bases and V by 4 bases; bases with no gene match: 4.

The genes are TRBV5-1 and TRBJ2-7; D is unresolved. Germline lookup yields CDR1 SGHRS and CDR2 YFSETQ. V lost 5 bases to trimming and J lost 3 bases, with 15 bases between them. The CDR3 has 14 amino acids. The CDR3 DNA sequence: TGCGCCAGCAGGGCCTACTCGGCCGACTACGAGCAGTACTTC. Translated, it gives CASRAYSADYEQYF.

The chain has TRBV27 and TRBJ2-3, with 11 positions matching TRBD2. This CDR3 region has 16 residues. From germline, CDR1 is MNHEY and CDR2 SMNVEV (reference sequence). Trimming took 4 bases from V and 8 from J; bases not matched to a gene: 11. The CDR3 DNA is TGTGCCAGCAGTTCCCTCTTAGCGGGGGGGCACGGTACGCAGTATTTT. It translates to CASSSLLAGGHGTQYF.

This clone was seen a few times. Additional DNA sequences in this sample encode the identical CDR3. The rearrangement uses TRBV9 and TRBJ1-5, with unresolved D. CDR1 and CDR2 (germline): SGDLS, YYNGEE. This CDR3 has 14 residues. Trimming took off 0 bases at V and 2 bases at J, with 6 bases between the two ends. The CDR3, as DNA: TGTGCCAGCAGCGTAGGGGGAGGCAATCAGCCCCAGCATTTT. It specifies CASSVGGGNQPQHF.

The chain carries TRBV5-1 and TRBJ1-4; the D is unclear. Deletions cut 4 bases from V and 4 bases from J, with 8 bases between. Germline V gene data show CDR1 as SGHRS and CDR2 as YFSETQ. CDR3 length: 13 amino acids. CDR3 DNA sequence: TGCGCCAGCAGCCAGAGCAGTAATGAAAAACTGTTTTTT. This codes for CASSQSSNEKLFF. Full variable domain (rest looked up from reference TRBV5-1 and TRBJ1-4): KAGVTQTPRYLIKTRGQQVTLSCSPISGHRSVSWYQQTPGQGLQFLFEYFSETQRNKGNFPGRFSGRQFSNSRSEMNVSTLELGDSALYLCASSQSSNEKLFFGSGTQLSVL.

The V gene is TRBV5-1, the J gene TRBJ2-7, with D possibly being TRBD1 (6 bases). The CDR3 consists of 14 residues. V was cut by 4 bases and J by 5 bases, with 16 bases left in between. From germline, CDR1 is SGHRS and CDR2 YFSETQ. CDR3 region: CASSQPTGSNEQYF. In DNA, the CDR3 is TGCGCCAGCAGCCAGCCCACAGGGTCGAACGAGCAGTACTTC.

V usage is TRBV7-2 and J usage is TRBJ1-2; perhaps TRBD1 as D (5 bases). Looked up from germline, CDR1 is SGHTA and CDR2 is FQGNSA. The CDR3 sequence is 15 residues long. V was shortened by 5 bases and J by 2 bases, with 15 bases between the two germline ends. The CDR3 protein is CASSLGTAKNYGYTF. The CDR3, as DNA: TGTGCCAGCAGCCTAGGGACGGCGAAAAACTATGGCTACACCTTC.

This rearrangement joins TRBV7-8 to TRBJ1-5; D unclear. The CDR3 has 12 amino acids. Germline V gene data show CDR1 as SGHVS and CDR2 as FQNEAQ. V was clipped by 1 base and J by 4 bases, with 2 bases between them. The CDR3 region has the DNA TGTGCCAGCAGCTTAGGGAATCAGCCCCAGCATTTT. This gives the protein CASSLGNQPQHF.

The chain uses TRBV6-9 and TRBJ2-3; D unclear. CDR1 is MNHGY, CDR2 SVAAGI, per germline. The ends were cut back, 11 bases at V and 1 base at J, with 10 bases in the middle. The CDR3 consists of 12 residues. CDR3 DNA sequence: TGTGCCCCCTGCGGTCGCACAGATACGCAGTATTTT. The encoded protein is CAPCGRTDTQYF.

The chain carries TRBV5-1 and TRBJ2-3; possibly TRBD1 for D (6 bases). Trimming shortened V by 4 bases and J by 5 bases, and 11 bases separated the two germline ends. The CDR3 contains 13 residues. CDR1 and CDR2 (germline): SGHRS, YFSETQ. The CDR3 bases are TGCGCCAGCAGCCCCCAGGGGCGAGATACGCAGTATTTT. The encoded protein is CASSPQGRDTQYF.

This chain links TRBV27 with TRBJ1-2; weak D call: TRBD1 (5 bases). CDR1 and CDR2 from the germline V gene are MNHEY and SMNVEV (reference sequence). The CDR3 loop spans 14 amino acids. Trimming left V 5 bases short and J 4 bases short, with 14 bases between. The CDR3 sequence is CASSPSEGPYGYTF. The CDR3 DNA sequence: TGTGCCAGCAGTCCCTCCGAGGGGCCCTATGGCTACACCTTC.